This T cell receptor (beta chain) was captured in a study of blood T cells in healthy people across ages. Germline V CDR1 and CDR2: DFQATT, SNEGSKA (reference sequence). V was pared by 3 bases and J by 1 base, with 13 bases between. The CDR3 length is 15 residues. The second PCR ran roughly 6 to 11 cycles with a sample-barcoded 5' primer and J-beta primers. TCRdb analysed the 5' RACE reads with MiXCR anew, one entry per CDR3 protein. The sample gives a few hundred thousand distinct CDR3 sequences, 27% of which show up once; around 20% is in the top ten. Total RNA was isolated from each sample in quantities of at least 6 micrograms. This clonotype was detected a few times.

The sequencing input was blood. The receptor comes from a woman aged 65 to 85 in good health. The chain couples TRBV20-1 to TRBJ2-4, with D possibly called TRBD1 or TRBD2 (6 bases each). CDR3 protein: CSARVGGQAKNIQYF. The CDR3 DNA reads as TGCAGTGCTAGGGTTGGGGGGCAGGCCAAAAACATTCAGTACTTC.